Listed below are T cell receptor beta chains from one sample, sequenced in a study of T cell changes during pregnancy in multiple sclerosis. Assay used: immunoSEQ multiplex PCR; TCRdb lists only in-frame clones, some missing. In the table there are under 25,000 clones, just under 85% of which are singletons. Sample: CD8+ T cells from peripheral blood mononuclear cells, taken in the first trimester of pregnancy. The receptors stem from a female donor in good health, enrolled as a control in a pregnancy study. Both conserved end residues are part of each CDR3. Each record gives: J gene, V gene, CDR3 protein.

j_call: TRBJ2-1; v_call: TRBV28; cdr3_aa: CASSGRAETYNEQFF
j_call: TRBJ2-7; v_call: TRBV6-1; cdr3_aa: CASGRPSGYEQYF
j_call: TRBJ2-7; v_call: TRBV27; cdr3_aa: CASSPSSYEQYF
j_call: TRBJ2-1; v_call: TRBV6-4; cdr3_aa: CASSGADGMGEQFF
j_call: TRBJ2-3; v_call: TRBV7-9; cdr3_aa: CASSFNEGTDTQYF
j_call: TRBJ1-1; v_call: TRBV30; cdr3_aa: CAWKDSYTEAFF
j_call: TRBJ2-7; v_call: TRBV6-5; cdr3_aa: CASSLGQGPEQYF
j_call: TRBJ1-2; v_call: TRBV7-9; cdr3_aa: CASSNLGQASDGYTF
j_call: TRBJ1-1; v_call: TRBV19; cdr3_aa: CASSIPGARNTEAFF
j_call: TRBJ2-7; v_call: TRBV27; cdr3_aa: CASSLGTRTYEQYF
j_call: TRBJ1-6; v_call: TRBV28; cdr3_aa: CASSVTGTGDSPLHF
j_call: TRBJ2-1; v_call: TRBV27; cdr3_aa: CASSLVPSGGFDEQFF
j_call: TRBJ2-5; v_call: TRBV7-3; cdr3_aa: CASSLKGGPGETQYF
j_call: TRBJ2-2; v_call: TRBV28; cdr3_aa: CAGNTGTGELFF
j_call: TRBJ2-2; v_call: TRBV12-5; cdr3_aa: CASGWTPGLAGGAGELFF
j_call: TRBJ1-5; v_call: TRBV6-1; cdr3_aa: CASSEAPYDSQPQHF
j_call: TRBJ1-2; v_call: TRBV27; cdr3_aa: CASSFNPGQNYGYTF
j_call: TRBJ1-2; v_call: TRBV5-1; cdr3_aa: CASSSRQGYGYTF
j_call: TRBJ1-6; v_call: TRBV9; cdr3_aa: CASSVGTTLSPLHF
j_call: TRBJ1-5; v_call: TRBV30; cdr3_aa: CAWSVLSNQPQHF
j_call: TRBJ2-5; v_call: TRBV6-5; cdr3_aa: CASRTIGQETQYF
j_call: TRBJ2-7; v_call: TRBV6-1; cdr3_aa: CASKGSGVSYEQYF
j_call: TRBJ1-4; v_call: TRBV7-9; cdr3_aa: CASSLEEGGTEKLFF
j_call: TRBJ2-1; v_call: TRBV2; cdr3_aa: CASSSFGSAGAEQFF
j_call: TRBJ1-1; v_call: TRBV6-1; cdr3_aa: CASSEGGGGTEAFF
j_call: TRBJ2-3; v_call: TRBV25-1; cdr3_aa: CASSGRADTDTQYF
j_call: TRBJ1-5; v_call: TRBV25-1; cdr3_aa: CASSGTGGFQPQHF
j_call: TRBJ2-7; v_call: TRBV9; cdr3_aa: CASSVASGNYEQYF
j_call: TRBJ2-7; v_call: TRBV19; cdr3_aa: CASSIEDRGAYEQYF
j_call: TRBJ1-2; v_call: TRBV6-1; cdr3_aa: CASSASFRQGAYGYTF
j_call: TRBJ2-7; v_call: TRBV2; cdr3_aa: CASRLGQGVDEQYF
j_call: TRBJ2-7; v_call: TRBV27; cdr3_aa: CASSLAGYEQYF
j_call: TRBJ1-2; v_call: TRBV27; cdr3_aa: CASSLVAAGTGVGYTF
j_call: TRBJ2-2; v_call: TRBV6-4; cdr3_aa: CASSDILAGSGELFF
j_call: TRBJ2-7; v_call: TRBV9; cdr3_aa: CASSVGDRGGYEQYF
j_call: TRBJ1-2; v_call: TRBV28; cdr3_aa: CASRFLTYRGDYGYTF
j_call: TRBJ1-6; v_call: TRBV30; cdr3_aa: CAWNGLESSPLHF
j_call: TRBJ2-7; v_call: TRBV2; cdr3_aa: CASSGPARTSGKYEQYF
j_call: TRBJ2-7; v_call: TRBV7-9; cdr3_aa: CASSPSAGDDEQYF
j_call: TRBJ2-7; v_call: TRBV9; cdr3_aa: CASSGQGEQYF
j_call: TRBJ2-5; v_call: TRBV2; cdr3_aa: CASSESGTGLSETQYF
j_call: TRBJ1-1; v_call: TRBV29-1; cdr3_aa: CSVEGAADSPTEAFF
j_call: TRBJ2-5; v_call: TRBV9; cdr3_aa: CASSVARAGETQYF
j_call: TRBJ2-1; v_call: TRBV27; cdr3_aa: CASSKLAVLDNEQFF
j_call: TRBJ2-3; v_call: TRBV6-4; cdr3_aa: CASSDEAGGKDTQYF
j_call: TRBJ1-1; v_call: TRBV28; cdr3_aa: CASSLRLGRISEAFF
j_call: TRBJ2-2; v_call: TRBV6-1; cdr3_aa: CASSPATGDTGELFF
j_call: TRBJ1-1; v_call: TRBV6-6; cdr3_aa: CASSYLQLNTEAFF
j_call: TRBJ2-7; v_call: TRBV6-5; cdr3_aa: CASSYSRKGEQYF
j_call: TRBJ1-1; v_call: TRBV2; cdr3_aa: CASCKGRGLNTEAFF
j_call: TRBJ2-4; v_call: TRBV6-5; cdr3_aa: CASTAYRGSDIQYF
j_call: TRBJ2-5; v_call: TRBV21-1; cdr3_aa: CASSKEGTGAQETQYF
j_call: TRBJ1-2; v_call: TRBV7-2; cdr3_aa: CASSLAQEWGYTF